The TCR beta chain under discussion was sequenced for a study of Ad26.COV2.S vaccination and SARS-CoV-2 variants. Study background: The authors gave Ad26.COV2.S intramuscularly, either once or twice 56 days apart. Overall study results and limits: Assessments of TCR breadth and depth may have underestimated the total T cell responses.

The protocol was immunoSEQ multiplex PCR, while the TCRdb copy is restricted to in-frame clones and leaves out a portion. The table lists 300,000 to 350,000 clones, around 84% of them singletons. Treatment noted: some 19 received Ad26.COV2.S at low or high dose, single or two shots; roughly 5 received placebo; per-sample allocation not given. Sampling was done on day 63 after the first vaccine or placebo injection. Vaccination employed an Ad26 vector expressing the Wuhan-strain SARS-CoV-2 spike. The CDR3 extends over 13 amino acids. Per the germline V gene, CDR1 is MNHNY and CDR2 is SVGAGI (reference sequence). Trimming shortened V by 5 bases and J by 0 bases, and 7 bases separated the two germline ends. Notes on this clone: Its antigen is unidentified.

The V call is TRBV6-6, the J call TRBJ1-2, with no clear D. Material: peripheral blood, obtained in a trial of Ad26.COV2.S vaccine versus placebo. The TCR was taken from a person aged 18-65 years who received the Ad26.COV2.S COVID-19 vaccine or a placebo. The CDR3 here is CASSMDANYGYTF. DNA of the CDR3: TGTGCCAGCAGTATGGACGCTAACTATGGCTACACCTTC.